This TCR beta chain was obtained from a study of memory CD4+ T cells and cytomegalovirus serostatus. Study-wide findings and caveats: Suggested: most of the CMV-linked TCR signature lies in CD4+ memory cells. Each of fewer than 80 CMV-associated TCRbeta sequences occurred in one to five individuals.

The germline CDR1 and CDR2 sequences are SGHVS and FQNEAQ. This CDR3 region has 14 residues. Trimming took off 1 base at V and 4 bases at J, with 8 bases between the two ends. Concerning this clone itself: Its target is not known.

Assay used: immunoSEQ multiplex PCR; TCRdb lists only in-frame clones, some missing. The table records approximately 47,000 clones, about 77% of them present only once. The sort gate was single viable CD3+CD4+CD8-CD45RO+ cells for memory CD4+ T cells. The sequence was collected from an adult in good health and CMV-seronegative. The rearrangement uses TRBV7-8 and TRBJ2-1; no clear D gene. The sequenced sample consisted of memory CD4+ T cells from blood. In nucleotides, the CDR3 is TGTGCCAGCAGCTTAGTGGCGGAATACAATGAGCAGTTCTTC. Its translation: CASSLVAEYNEQFF.